A single sample gave rise to the 23 T cell receptor beta chains below, sequenced in a study of cytomegalovirus exposure and HLA in healthy donors. This PCR relied on a set of 60 Vbeta primers and 13 Jbeta primers. This table comes from immunoSEQ multiplex PCR, and its TCRdb copy is limited to in-frame clones, with some not included. The sample gives roughly 68,000 clones, 77% of which show up once; about 5% is in the top ten. The sample taken for sequencing was PBMCs. These receptors were obtained from a male donor in good health and CMV-seropositive.

This chain links TRBV18 with TRBJ1-1, with D perhaps TRBD1 (6 bases). This CDR3 has 16 amino acids. V was clipped by 3 bases and J by 1 base, with 15 bases between them. CDR1 is KGHSH and CDR2 is LQKENI in the germline V gene. This chain's CDR3 is CASSPKQGKGNTEAFF. The CDR3 nucleotides read TGTGCCAGCTCACCGAAACAGGGAAAAGGGAACACTGAAGCTTTCTTT.

The chain is built from TRBV28 and TRBJ1-3; 7 bases match TRBD1. V lost 6 bases and J lost 4; bases outside the gene matches: 9. The CDR3 is 15 amino acids. Looked up from germline, CDR1 is MDHEN and CDR2 is SYDVKM. CDR3 bases: TGTGCCAGCAGCCGCCCGACGGGACAGGGAAACACCATATATTTT. Translated, it gives CASSRPTGQGNTIYF.

This clone came up once. V is TRBV7-9 and J is TRBJ2-7, with D unresolved. Between the trimmed V and J ends, which lost 1 base and 2 bases, there was a span of 12 bases. Germline lookup yields CDR1 SEHNR and CDR2 FQNEAQ (reference sequence). This CDR3 spans 15 amino acids. Here the CDR3 reads CASSLEWSGTYEQYF. The CDR3 DNA reads TGTGCCAGCAGCTTAGAGTGGAGTGGAACCTACGAGCAGTACTTC.

The chain combines TRBV5-4 with TRBJ1-2; 9 nucleotides agree with TRBD1. Germline-derived CDR1 and CDR2 are SGHNT and YYREEE (reference sequence). The V gene end was trimmed by 0 bases and the J gene end by 2 bases; junction bases not matched to a gene: 2. The CDR3 spans 15 residues. Here the CDR3 reads CASSLGTGANYGYTF. The CDR3 DNA sequence: TGTGCCAGCAGCTTGGGGACAGGGGCCAACTATGGCTACACCTTC.

V usage is TRBV7-3 and J usage is TRBJ2-3; 12 bases line up with TRBD2. Germline lookup yields CDR1 SGHTA and CDR2 FQGTGA. Trimming cost V 5 bases and J 4 bases; bases outside gene matches: 10. There are 17 residues in the CDR3. The CDR3 bases are TGTGCCAGCAGCCGGACTAGCGGGGAAGCGAGGGCAGATACGCAGTATTTT. It yields the protein CASSRTSGEARADTQYF.

V and J are TRBV2 and TRBJ2-5; TRBD1 matches at 7 bases. With 7 bases clipped from V and 5 bases from J, the junction kept 7 bases outside the gene matches. The CDR3 is made up of 13 amino acids. The germline V gene has CDR1 SNHLY and CDR2 FYNNEI. CDR3 coding DNA: TGTGCCAGCAACCTAGGGGGCCGGGAGACCCAGTACTTC. It specifies CASNLGGRETQYF.

This clone has a single count. The chain employs TRBV7-9 and TRBJ2-7; D is ambiguous. The CDR3 loop spans 12 amino acids. Germline loops: CDR1 SEHNR, CDR2 FQNEAQ (reference sequence). Between the trimmed V and J ends, which lost 0 bases and 3 bases, there was a span of 3 bases. As DNA, the CDR3 is TGTGCCAGCAGCTTAGCCAACTACGAGCAGTACTTC. This encodes CASSLANYEQYF.

The chain employs TRBV5-6 and TRBJ1-3; 7 bases match TRBD1. V lost 3 bases to trimming and J lost 0 bases; unmatched junction nucleotides: 6. The CDR3 length is 16 residues. In germline, CDR1 is SGHDT, CDR2 YYEEEE. The CDR3 DNA reads as TGTGCCAGCAGCTCCGGGACAGACAACTCTGGAAACACCATATATTTT. Translation gives CASSSGTDNSGNTIYF.

V gene TRBV27 combines with J gene TRBJ2-7; 14 bases are a match to TRBD2. Germline CDR1 and CDR2: MNHEY and SMNVEV (reference sequence). The CDR3 consists of 17 residues. The V gene end was trimmed by 7 bases and the J gene end by 1 base; junction bases not matched to a gene: 9. The CDR3 DNA sequence: TGTGCCAGCACCTCGAGACTAGCGGGGGGGCAGTCCTACGAGCAGTACTTC. This sequence encodes CASTSRLAGGQSYEQYF.

The V gene is TRBV10-3, the J gene TRBJ2-2; D is possibly TRBD2 (5 bases). The CDR3 covers 17 residues. Trimming removed 5 bases at V and 4 bases at J, with 20 bases between. The germline gives CDR1 ENHRY, CDR2 SYGVKD. The CDR3 here is CAISQDWPGSSTGELFF. The DNA of the CDR3 is TGTGCCATCAGTCAGGACTGGCCGGGGTCGAGCACCGGGGAGCTGTTTTTT.

The chain joins TRBV9 to TRBJ2-2; D is unresolved. Trimming left V 1 base short and J 1 base short, with 5 bases between. Germline V gives CDR1 SGDLS, CDR2 YYNGEE. This CDR3 contains 14 residues. The CDR3 DNA reads as TGTGCCAGCAGCGTATACTTGAACACCGGGGAGCTGTTTTTT. Translating gives CASSVYLNTGELFF.

The chain couples TRBV7-2 to TRBJ2-7; TRBD1 is a possible D gene (5 bases). The ends were cut back, 5 bases at V and 6 bases at J, with 14 bases in the middle. Germline CDR1 and CDR2: SGHTA and FQGNSA. The CDR3 totals 13 residues. CDR3 sequence reads: CASSPVGRVEQYF. The CDR3 coding sequence is TGTGCCAGCAGCCCAGTCGGCAGGGTCGAGCAGTACTTC.

This chain links TRBV7-6 with TRBJ2-7; TRBD1 matches at 9 bases. The CDR3 totals 15 residues. Trimming took 4 bases from V and 2 from J; bases not matched to a gene: 6. Germline loops: CDR1 SGHVS, CDR2 FNYEAQ. The CDR3 region has the DNA TGTGCCAGCAGCTACGGGACAGGGCTGACCTACGAGCAGTACTTC. Encoded protein: CASSYGTGLTYEQYF.

CDR3 region: CASSLDSRTETDTQYF. CDR3 coding DNA: TGCGCCAGCAGCTTGGATTCACGTACTGAGACAGATACGCAGTATTTT. This chain connects TRBV5-1 to TRBJ2-3; D call uncertain. Germline assignment: CDR1 SGHRS and CDR2 YFSETQ. V was trimmed by 0 bases and J by 3 bases, leaving 14 bases between them. This CDR3 is built from 16 residues.

The V call is TRBV5-1, the J call TRBJ2-2, with 10 bases lining up with TRBD1. This CDR3 has 16 amino acids. CDR1 and CDR2 from the germline V gene are SGHRS and YFSETQ. V lost 0 bases and J lost 7; bases outside the gene matches: 6. DNA for the CDR3: TGCGCCAGCAGCTTGGAAGGGACAGGGGCCAGCGGGGAGCTGTTTTTT. This sequence encodes CASSLEGTGASGELFF.

This clone was counted between two and nine times. This sequence joins TRBV11-2 and TRBJ2-1, with D possibly being TRBD2 (5 bases). Germline CDR1 reads SGHAT; CDR2 reads FQNNGV. The CDR3 covers 17 residues. V lost 4 bases and J lost 9, with 25 bases in between. CDR3 sequence: CASSSSFEGRGLSEQFF. CDR3 sequence (DNA): TGTGCCAGCAGCTCATCCTTTGAAGGCCGAGGACTTAGTGAGCAGTTCTTC.

The CDR3 DNA reads as TGTGCCATCAGTGAGGGTCTAGCGGACACCGGGGAGCTGTTTTTT. As protein: CAISEGLADTGELFF. The J gene is TRBJ2-2, the V gene TRBV10-3, with 7 bases lining up with TRBD2. Germline V gene data show CDR1 as ENHRY and CDR2 as SYGVKD. This CDR3 has 15 residues. V shed 2 bases, J shed 3 bases, and the junction held 3 bases outside the gene matches.

A remark on this clone: The same CDR3 arises from other DNA sequences in this sample as well. The V and J genes are TRBV7-2 and TRBJ1-6; no clear D. V was shortened by 3 bases and J by 13 bases, with 13 bases between the two germline ends. The germline gives CDR1 SGHTA, CDR2 FQGNSA. CDR3 length: 13 residues. CDR3 bases: TGTGCCAGCAGCTTGACAATTCAATCCCCCCTCCACTTT. Its protein is CASSLTIQSPLHF.

V and J are TRBV5-1 and TRBJ2-1; 9 positions match TRBD2. CDR3 length equals 14 residues. Germline V gives CDR1 SGHRS, CDR2 YFSETQ. J was trimmed by 5 bases and V by 3 bases; bases with no gene match: 3. This CDR3 reads CASSWTSAHNEQFF. CDR3 coding DNA: TGCGCCAGCAGCTGGACTAGCGCACACAATGAGCAGTTCTTC.

The gene calls are TRBV13 and TRBJ1-2; possible D gene TRBD1, 6 bases. The CDR3 extends over 14 amino acids. V gave up 0 bases and J gave up 2 bases, with 7 bases separating them. Germline CDR1 is PRHDT and CDR2 is FYEKMQ (reference sequence). The CDR3 protein is CASSLGDRNYGYTF. The CDR3 DNA follows: TGTGCCAGCAGCTTAGGGGACAGAAACTATGGCTACACCTTC.

This chain uses TRBV5-4 with TRBJ1-4, with D unresolved. V dropped 0 bases and J dropped 8 bases, with 5 bases sitting between them. Germline values: CDR1 SGHNT, CDR2 YYREEE (reference sequence). This CDR3 is 12 amino acids long. CDR3 nucleotide sequence: TGTGCCAGCAGCTTGGACGGGGAAAAACTGTTTTTT. Encoded protein: CASSLDGEKLFF.

The chain carries TRBV7-2 and TRBJ2-7; D is perhaps TRBD2 (5 bases). V lost 4 bases and J 5 bases, leaving 15 bases between the germline ends. CDR3 length equals 14 residues. Looked up from germline, CDR1 is SGHTA and CDR2 is FQGNSA. For the CDR3, the DNA is TGTGCCAGCAGCTCGCTCCGGGGTTACCACGAGCAGTACTTC. Its protein is CASSSLRGYHEQYF.

This chain connects TRBV4-1 to TRBJ2-1; TRBD2 might be the D (6 bases). The CDR3 sequence is 16 residues long. V gave up 0 bases and J gave up 7 bases, with 16 bases separating them. The germline CDR1 and CDR2 sequences are MGHRA and YSYEKL. DNA for the CDR3: TGCGCCAGCAGCCAAGATAGGGACTTATTCAGGAATGAGCAGTTCTTC. Protein sequence: CASSQDRDLFRNEQFF.